This T cell receptor (beta chain) was recorded in a study of molecular identifiers for immune sequencing clone quantification. This CDR3 comprises 16 residues. From germline, CDR1 is PRHDT and CDR2 FYEKMQ (reference sequence). J gave up 5 bases and V 5 bases, and 9 bases lay outside the gene matches. This clonotype was recorded at least ten times. In TCRdb, the PCR reads were re-called with MiXCR into one record per CDR3 protein. The sample includes 90,000 or so distinct CDR3 sequences, roughly 23% of them seen just once. The chain joins TRBV13 to TRBJ2-3, with TRBD2 identical over 11 bases. This clonotype was sampled from a human donor in good health. Some libraries in this study had Jurkat cell RNA spiked in. The specimen was naive CD8+ T cells from blood, with Jurkat cell RNA spiked in. Subset denoted: FACS-sorted CD8+CD4-CCR7+CD45RA+ naive T cells. CDR3 residues: CASSLRTSGLQDTQYF. CDR3 bases: TGTGCCAGCAGCCTCCGGACTAGCGGGCTTCAAGATACGCAGTATTTT. Full variable domain (remainder filled in from reference TRBV13 and TRBJ2-3): AAGVIQSPRHLIKEKRETATLKCYPIPRHDTVYWYQQGPGQDPQFLISFYEKMQSDKGSIPDRFSAQQFSDYHSELNMSSLELGDSALYFCASSLRTSGLQDTQYFGPGTRLTVL.